This T cell receptor (beta chain) was obtained from a study of OX40 agonist ivuxolimab in advanced cancers. About the study: Among those enrolled, mean age was about 58 years (range roughly 23 to 85) and about 79% were male.

The CDR3 has 13 amino acids. CDR1 is SNHLY, CDR2 FYNNEI, per germline. V was pared by 3 bases and J by 0 bases, with 5 bases between. People who had autoimmune disease history or systemic immunosuppression were excluded. Data came from immunoSEQ multiplex PCR; TCRdb stores just in-frame clones and leaves some out. The table has about 76,000 clones, approximately 88% seen once. The sequences come from CD4+ or CD8+ T cells sorted from blood, collected in a trial of the OX40 agonist ivuxolimab. The receptor was isolated from an adult with an advanced solid tumor such as melanoma, head and neck, liver or kidney cancer. This chain uses TRBV2 with TRBJ1-1, with no clear D. The CDR3 DNA sequence: TGTGCCAGCAGTGATCCCTTGAACACTGAAGCTTTCTTT. Encoded protein: CASSDPLNTEAFF.